This T cell receptor beta chain was documented in a study of cytomegalovirus exposure and HLA in healthy donors. General study results and limits: Across donors, presence/absence analyses took sequencing depth to be roughly uniform. The study put some 160 TCR beta chains on its list as cytomegalovirus-associated.

This clone showed up just once. Its target is not known. Germline V gives CDR1 SGHAT, CDR2 FQNNGV. Trimming shortened V by 4 bases and J by 1 base, and 17 bases separated the two germline ends. This CDR3 is built from 18 residues. The PCR employed 60 Vbeta primers together with 13 Jbeta primers. Profiled with immunoSEQ multiplex PCR; TCRdb holds only in-frame clones, not every one. The sample lists approximately 120,000 clones; under 85% were seen once. The gene calls are TRBV11-2 and TRBJ2-6, with a possible D match to TRBD1 (5 bases). This TCR derives from a woman aged 40 to 50 in good health and CMV-seropositive. Sequenced: PBMCs. As DNA, the CDR3 is TGTGCCAGCAGCTACCCCAAGGACAAAAGTTCTGGGGCCAACGTCCTGACTTTC. Its translation is CASSYPKDKSSGANVLTF.